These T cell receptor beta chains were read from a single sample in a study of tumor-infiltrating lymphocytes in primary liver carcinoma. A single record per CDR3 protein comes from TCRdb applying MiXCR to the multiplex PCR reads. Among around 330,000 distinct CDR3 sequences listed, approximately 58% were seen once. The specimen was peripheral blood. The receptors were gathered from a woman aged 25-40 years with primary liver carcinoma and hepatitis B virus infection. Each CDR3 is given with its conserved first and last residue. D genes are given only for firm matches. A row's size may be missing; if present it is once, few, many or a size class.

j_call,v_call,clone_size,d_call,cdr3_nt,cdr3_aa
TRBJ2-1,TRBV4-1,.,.,TGCGCCAGCAGCCAAGGAGGGAGACGCCAGTTCTTC,CASSQGGRRQFF
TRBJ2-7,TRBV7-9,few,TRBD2,TGTGCCAGCAGCCCGACTAGCAGGCACGAGCAGTACTTC,CASSPTSRHEQYF
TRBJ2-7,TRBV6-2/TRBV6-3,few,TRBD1,TGTGCCACCTGGACAGGGGTCACGGGGTACGAGCAGTACTTC,CATWTGVTGYEQYF
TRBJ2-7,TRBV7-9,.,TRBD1,TGTGCCAGCAGCCTACGGACAGGGCGAAACTACGAGCAGTACTTC,CASSLRTGRNYEQYF
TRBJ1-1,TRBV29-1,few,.,TGCAGCGTTGTACCGGGGAGGGGACCCACTGAAGCTTTCTTT,CSVVPGRGPTEAFF
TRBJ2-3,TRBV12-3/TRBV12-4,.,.,TGTACCAGCAGTTTATTGTCAGGGGGCACAGATACGCAGTATTTT,CTSSLLSGGTDTQYF
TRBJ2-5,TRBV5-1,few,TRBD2,TGCGCCAGCAGCTCCGTAGCGGGAGTAGAGACCCAGTACTTC,CASSSVAGVETQYF
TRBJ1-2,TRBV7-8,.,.,TGTGCCAGCAGCCGGGACTCCCAATCCCTATACTATGGCTACACCTTC,CASSRDSQSLYYGYTF
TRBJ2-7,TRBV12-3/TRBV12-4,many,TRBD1,TGTGCCAGCAGTGCCACCGGGACAGGGGCCATGCAGTACTTC,CASSATGTGAMQYF
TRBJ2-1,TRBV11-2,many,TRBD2,TGTGCCAGCAGCCTAGCGGGAGTGTCCTACAATGAGCAGTTCTTC,CASSLAGVSYNEQFF
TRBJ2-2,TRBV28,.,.,TGTGCCAGCAACAGCAGCAGGAGGGAGCTGTTTTTT,CASNSSRRELFF
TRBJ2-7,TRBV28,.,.,TGTGCCAGCAGTTGGGGGACCACCTACGAGCAGTACTTC,CASSWGTTYEQYF
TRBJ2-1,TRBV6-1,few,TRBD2,TGTGCCAGCAGTGGGGCGGGACTAGCGAAAAATGAGCAGTTCTTC,CASSGAGLAKNEQFF
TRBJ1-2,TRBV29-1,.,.,TGCGGCGTTGAAACGTGGTTAACTTATGGCTACACCTTC,CGVETWLTYGYTF
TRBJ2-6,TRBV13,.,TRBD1,TGTGCCAACCGGACCGGGACAGGGGACCGCTCTGGGGCCAACGTCCTGACTTTC,CANRTGTGDRSGANVLTF
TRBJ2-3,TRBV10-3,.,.,TGTGCCATCCTGGTCCCTCAGGGCGGAGGCACAGATACGCAGTATTTT,CAILVPQGGGTDTQYF
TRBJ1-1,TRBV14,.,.,TGTGCCAGCAGCCATTCGTTCCCGGGCCGGGGGACTGAAGCTTTCTTT,CASSHSFPGRGTEAFF
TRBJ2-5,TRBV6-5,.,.,TGTGCCAGCAGTTGGGGGGCCGAAGAGACCCAGTACTTC,CASSWGAEETQYF
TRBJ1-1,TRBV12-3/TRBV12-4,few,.,TGTGCCAGCATGGGGCAGGGCGGGAACACTGAAGCTTTCTTT,CASMGQGGNTEAFF
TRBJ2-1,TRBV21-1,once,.,TGTGCCAGCAGCAAGGAGGGGAGGAATGAGCGGTTCTTC,CASSKEGRNERFF
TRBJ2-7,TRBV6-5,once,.,TGTGCCAGCAGACCGCCGGGTAGGAGAAGAGCCTGCGAGCAGTACTTC,CASRPPGRRRACEQYF
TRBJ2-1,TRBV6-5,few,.,TGTGCCAGCAGTTATGCGGATGAGCAGTTCTTC,CASSYADEQFF
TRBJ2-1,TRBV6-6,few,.,TGTGCCAGCAGTTACTCGATTGCGTCTTATGAGCAGTTCTTC,CASSYSIASYEQFF
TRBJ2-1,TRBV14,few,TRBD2,TGTGCCAGCAGCCAATATATGACTAGCGGGAGGGCCAACCGGCAGTTCTTC,CASSQYMTSGRANRQFF
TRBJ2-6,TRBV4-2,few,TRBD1,TGTGCCAGCAGCCAAGTGTTGCAGGGGGCCTCCTCTGGGGCCAACGTCCTGACTTTC,CASSQVLQGASSGANVLTF
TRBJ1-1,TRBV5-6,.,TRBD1,TGTGCCAGCAGCACAGGGGGGGTGAACACTGAAGCTTTCTTT,CASSTGGVNTEAFF
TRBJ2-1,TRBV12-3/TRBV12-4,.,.,TGTTCCAGCAGTTTAAGAGGGAGCAACAACAATGAGCAGTTCTTC,CSSSLRGSNNNEQFF
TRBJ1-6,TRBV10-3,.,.,TGTGCCATCAAACCGGGCCGGGATAATTCACCCCTCCACTTT,CAIKPGRDNSPLHF
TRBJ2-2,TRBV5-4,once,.,TGTGCCAGCAGCTTGATTCAGGGGCTCAACACCGGGGAGCTGTTTTTT,CASSLIQGLNTGELFF
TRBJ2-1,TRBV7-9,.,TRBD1,TGTGCCAGCAGCTTAGCCCCGGGACAGGGAGTCTCGGATGAGCAGTTCTTC,CASSLAPGQGVSDEQFF
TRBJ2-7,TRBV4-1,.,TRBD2,TGCGCCAGCAGCCTAGTGGGAGGGCCATACGAGCAGTACTTC,CASSLVGGPYEQYF
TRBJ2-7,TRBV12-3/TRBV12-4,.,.,TGTGCCAGCAGTTCCGACGGGAATAACGAGCAGTACTTC,CASSSDGNNEQYF
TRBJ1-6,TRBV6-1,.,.,TGTGCCAGCACCATGGCAGGGTACAATTTACCCCTCCACTTT,CASTMAGYNLPLHF
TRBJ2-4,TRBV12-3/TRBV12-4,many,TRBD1,TGTGCCAGCAGCTCTGGACCGGCCGGGACAGGGCCCTTTGTGGCCAAAAACATTCAGTACTTC,CASSSGPAGTGPFVAKNIQYF
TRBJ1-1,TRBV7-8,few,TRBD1,TGTGCCAGCAGACCAAGGACAGGGACATACACTGAAGCTTTCTTT,CASRPRTGTYTEAFF
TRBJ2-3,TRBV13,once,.,TGTGCCAGCAGCTTAGCCGTACTAGTAGCAAATACGCAGTATTTT,CASSLAVLVANTQYF
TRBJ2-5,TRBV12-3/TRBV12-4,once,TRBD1,TGTGCCAGCAGCCCAGGGACAGGGGAATATGTTGTGGAGACCCACTACTTC,CASSPGTGEYVVETHYF
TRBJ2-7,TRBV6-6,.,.,TGTGCCTGTGCCTTAAGAGGGATGAGGCACGAGCAGTACTTC,CACALRGMRHEQYF
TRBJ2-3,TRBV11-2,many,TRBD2,TGTGCCAGCAGCCCGGTCCCGGGACTATCAGCAGATACGCAGTATTTT,CASSPVPGLSADTQYF
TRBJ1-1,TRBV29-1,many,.,TGCAGCGTTGGGCAGAACACTGAAGCTTTCTTT,CSVGQNTEAFF